This T cell receptor beta chain was obtained from a study of CD8+ T cells in alopecia areata. Study-wide background: Twice daily, treated patients received 5 to 10 mg of oral tofacitinib. Treatment ran 6 to 18 months, with 6 months of follow-up afterward.

RNA was isolated and reverse transcribed to cDNA, the sequencing template. TCRdb's table, derived via immunoSEQ multiplex PCR, lists solely in-frame clones and lacks some. The sample yields hundreds of thousands of clones, roughly two thirds seen once. Findings of the study overall: Between patients, shared TCR sequences were less clear than in mice. This was possibly due in part to HLA diversity in the patient population.

Per germline, CDR1 ENHRY and CDR2 SYGVKD. The CDR3 has 15 residues. V dropped 4 bases and J dropped 3 bases, with 14 bases sitting between them. As part of sample collection, lesional scalp punch biopsies and peripheral blood were taken from alopecia areata patients. Comments on this clone: Its antigen remains unknown.

This specimen was CD4+ T cells sorted from blood, taken at week 0. This chain links TRBV10-3 with TRBJ2-3; D is uncertain. This clonotype was obtained from a human donor with alopecia areata. The CDR3 DNA is TGTGCCATCAGTGCAGTAGGGCTCGGGACAGATACGCAGTATTTT. Protein sequence: CAISAVGLGTDTQYF.